The clone carrying this TCR beta chain was seen just once. This record comes from a study of blood T cell repertoires in COVID-19. The germline V and J ends were trimmed by 5 bases and 7 bases, with 14 bases remaining between them. The CDR3 runs 14 residues. Germline values: CDR1 SGHTA, CDR2 FQGTGA. Enrolled through a virtual design, the participants were between about 18 and 89 years of age and came from 24 US areas. Here immunoSEQ multiplex PCR was the method, and the copy in TCRdb shows in-frame clones only, minus some. The data contain 400,000 to 450,000 clones, approximately 92% of them singletons.

Sequencing input: PBMCs or T cells enriched from blood (not recorded which). The origin of this receptor is a man aged 30 to 45 who had recovered from COVID-19. The V gene is TRBV7-3, the J gene TRBJ2-2, with a possible D match to TRBD1 (6 bases). The CDR3 reads CASSIQGSDGELFF. DNA for the CDR3: TGTGCCAGCAGCATCCAGGGGTCGGACGGGGAGCTGTTTTTT.